The count of the clone carrying this TCR beta chain is one. Its specificity is not known. Libraries were prepared by immunoSEQ multiplex PCR; TCRdb keeps only in-frame clonotypes and omits some of them. The sample carries about 130,000 clones, around 90% recorded once. This record belongs to a study of graft-versus-host responses after intestinal transplantation. Study observations and caveats: Detection of GvH clones occurred in recipient marrow, and some had their first appearance in ileum or blood. Early after transplant, HvG clones declined as circulating GvH clones peaked.

Germline loops: CDR1 MDHEN, CDR2 SYDVKM. The length of the CDR3 is 15 residues. Trimming stripped 2 bases from V and 1 base from J, with 11 bases between. The chain combines TRBV28 with TRBJ2-5, with D perhaps given as TRBD1 or TRBD2 (5 bases each). This clonotype was sampled from a human donor who received an intestinal transplant. Sequenced here: unstimulated CD4+ T cells sorted from spleen or lymph node cells, sampled before intestinal transplant. The CDR3: CASSLPLGPQETQYF. The CDR3 region has the DNA TGTGCCAGCAGTTTACCCCTGGGACCCCAAGAGACCCAGTACTTC.